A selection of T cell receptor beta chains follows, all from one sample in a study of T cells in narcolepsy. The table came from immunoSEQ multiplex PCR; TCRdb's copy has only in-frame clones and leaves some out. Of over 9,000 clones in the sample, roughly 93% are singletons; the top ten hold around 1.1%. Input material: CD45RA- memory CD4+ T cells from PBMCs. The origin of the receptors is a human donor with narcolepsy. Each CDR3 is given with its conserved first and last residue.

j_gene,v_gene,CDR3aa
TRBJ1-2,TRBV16,CASSGCRIVRKTYGYTF
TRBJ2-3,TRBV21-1,CYRRTSNPTSTDTQYF
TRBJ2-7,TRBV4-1,CASSQGGQGWKSSYEQYF
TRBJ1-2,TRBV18,CASSPVGTGSLRGYTF
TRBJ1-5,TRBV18,CASSPLNDQPQHF
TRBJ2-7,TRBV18,CASSPGQGYSYEQYF
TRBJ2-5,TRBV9,CASSVGGTGWAQETQYF
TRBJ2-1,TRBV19,CASSIVQRFPYNEQFF
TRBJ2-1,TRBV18,CASSPYVRQDNEQFF
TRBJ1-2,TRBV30,CAWSVLRGEGGYTF
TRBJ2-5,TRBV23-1,CASSQSGGETQYF
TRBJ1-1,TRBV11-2,CASSLLRGTEAFF
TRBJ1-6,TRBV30,CAWSAAGQMGPLHF
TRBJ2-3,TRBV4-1,CASSHRLAGSTDTQYF
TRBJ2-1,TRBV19,CASNGVGNEQFF
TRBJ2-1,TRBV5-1,CASSLGLAGHNEQFF
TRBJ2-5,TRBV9,CASSVGPSGSQETQYF
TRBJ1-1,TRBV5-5,CASSLEGQATEAFF
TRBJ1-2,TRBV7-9,CASSATGRTDDYGYTF
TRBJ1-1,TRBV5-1,CASSLAPGGNTEAFF
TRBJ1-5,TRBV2,CASRTRGGSNQPQHF
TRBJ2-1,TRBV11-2,CASSDGRGGPSYNEQFF
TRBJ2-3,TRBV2,CASSDFPAGGRFEQYF
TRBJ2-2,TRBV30,CAWSVGSGWGSGELFF
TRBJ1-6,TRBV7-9,CASSFLALDLHF
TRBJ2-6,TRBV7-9,CASSLGTGQGSGANVLTF
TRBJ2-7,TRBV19,CASSNLAGGSYEQYF
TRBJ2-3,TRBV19,CASSLLAGISTDTQYF
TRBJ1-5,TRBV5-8,CASSPRSPVGQPQHF
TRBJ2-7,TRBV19,CASSINERTYEQYF
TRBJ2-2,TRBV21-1,CASSRTGGPGELFF
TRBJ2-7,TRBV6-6,CASSYSSAYEQYF
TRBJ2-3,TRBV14,CASSPGEATDTQYF
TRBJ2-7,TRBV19,CASSIGQSSEQYF
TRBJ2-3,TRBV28,CASTPPLAGGTPTDTQYF
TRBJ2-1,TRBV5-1,CASSGTGRNEQFF
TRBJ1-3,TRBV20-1,CSARVVNTIYF
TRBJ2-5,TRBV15,CATSRDPGGRETQYF
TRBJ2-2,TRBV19,CASSPGQGYTGELFF
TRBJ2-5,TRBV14,CASSQGDGQLETQYF
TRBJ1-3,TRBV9,CASSVEGSRLTGNTIYF
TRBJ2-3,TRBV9,CASSVSGGGVGVTQYF
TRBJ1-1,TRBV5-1,CASSLEGGWNTEAFF